This TCR beta chain was captured by sequencing in a study of shared clonotypes between healthy human individuals. Trimming took 6 bases from V and 3 from J, leaving 15 bases between them. The CDR3 spans 15 residues. CDR1 is LNHDA, CDR2 SQIVND, per germline (reference sequence). Sequencing used immunoSEQ multiplex PCR; TCRdb keeps in-frame clones, though not all of them. The sample carries approximately 2,300,000 clones, 85% to 95% recorded once. The chain combines TRBV19 with TRBJ2-1; D assignment may be TRBD1 or TRBD2 (5 bases each). The TCR was taken from a man aged 18 to 29 in good health. Some clones in this sample may be carry-over from other donors' samples. The sequencing sample was made of naive CD4+ T cells from PBMCs. Subset meaning: CD45RA+ positively selected. CDR3 loop: CASRQQGADYNEQFF. CDR3 coding DNA: TGTGCCAGTAGGCAGCAGGGAGCGGACTACAATGAGCAGTTCTTC.